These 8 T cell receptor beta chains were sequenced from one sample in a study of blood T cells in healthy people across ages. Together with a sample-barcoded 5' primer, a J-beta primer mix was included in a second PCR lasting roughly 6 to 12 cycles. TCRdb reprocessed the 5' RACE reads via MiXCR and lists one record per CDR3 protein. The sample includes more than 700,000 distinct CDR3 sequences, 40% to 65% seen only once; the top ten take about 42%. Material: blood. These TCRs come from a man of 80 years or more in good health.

The CDR3 spells CSARAETGVITQYF. The CDR3, as DNA: TGCAGTGCTAGAGCCGAGACAGGCGTGATTACCCAGTACTTC. The genes are TRBV20-1 and TRBJ2-5; TRBD1 is a possible D gene (6 bases). Trimming removed 1 base at V and 8 bases at J, with 17 bases between. CDR1 is DFQATT, CDR2 SNEGSKA, per germline (reference sequence). The CDR3 totals 14 residues.

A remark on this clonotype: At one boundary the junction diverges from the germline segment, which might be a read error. CDR3 protein: CASSWGGNIEAFF. For the CDR3, the DNA is TGTGCCAGCAGTTGGGGAGGGAACATTGAAGCTTTCTTT. This rearrangement joins TRBV6-1 to TRBJ1-1; D gene uncertain. The CDR3 runs to 13 residues. Germline lookup yields CDR1 MNHNS and CDR2 SASEGT.

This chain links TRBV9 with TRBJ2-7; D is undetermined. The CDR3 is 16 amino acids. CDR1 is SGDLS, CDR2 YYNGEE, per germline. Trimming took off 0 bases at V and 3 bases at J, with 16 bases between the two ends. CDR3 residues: CASSVGNNRNVYEQYF. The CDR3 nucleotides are TGTGCCAGCAGCGTAGGAAATAACCGAAACGTCTACGAGCAGTACTTC.

The CDR3 spells CASSTLDRPPETQYF. CDR3 in DNA: TGTGCCAGCAGCACCCTGGACAGGCCCCCAGAGACCCAGTACTTC. The chain couples TRBV11-2 to TRBJ2-5, with 7 bases identical to TRBD1. V trimming: 5 bases; J trimming: 4 bases; junction bases outside the gene matches: 10. Germline loops: CDR1 SGHAT, CDR2 FQNNGV. The CDR3 runs to 15 residues.

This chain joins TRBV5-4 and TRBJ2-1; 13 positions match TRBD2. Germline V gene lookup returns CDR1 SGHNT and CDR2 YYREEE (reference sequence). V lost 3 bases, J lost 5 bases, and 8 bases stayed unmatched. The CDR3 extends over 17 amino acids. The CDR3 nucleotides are TGTGCCAGCAGCTCCGGGACTAGCGGGAACATCCACAATGAGCAGTTCTTC. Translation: CASSSGTSGNIHNEQFF.

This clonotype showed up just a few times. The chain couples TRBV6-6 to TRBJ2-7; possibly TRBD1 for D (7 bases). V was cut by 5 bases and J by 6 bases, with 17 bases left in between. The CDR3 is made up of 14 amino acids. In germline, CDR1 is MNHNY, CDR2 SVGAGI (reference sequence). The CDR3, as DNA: TGTGCCAGCAGTGCCCAGGGGGGTTTATCCGAGCAGTACTTC. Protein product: CASSAQGGLSEQYF.

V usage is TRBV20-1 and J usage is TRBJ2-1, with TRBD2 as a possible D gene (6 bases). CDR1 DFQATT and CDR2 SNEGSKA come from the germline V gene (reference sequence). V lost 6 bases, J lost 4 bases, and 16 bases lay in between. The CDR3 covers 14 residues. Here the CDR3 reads CSAGSTRLYNEQFF. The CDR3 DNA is TGCAGTGCCGGGTCGACTAGGTTGTACAATGAGCAGTTCTTC.

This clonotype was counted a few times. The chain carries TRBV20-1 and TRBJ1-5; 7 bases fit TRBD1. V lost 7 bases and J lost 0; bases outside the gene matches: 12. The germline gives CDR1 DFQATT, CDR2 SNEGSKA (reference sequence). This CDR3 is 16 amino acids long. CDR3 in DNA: TGCAGTGTCGCGACTCGGACAGGAGATAGCAATCAGCCCCAGCATTTT. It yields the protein CSVATRTGDSNQPQHF.